This TCR beta chain was retrieved from a study of shared clonotypes between healthy human individuals. Study information: CD4 naive and CD4 memory each took three plates per donor, while CD8 naive took two and CD8 memory one.

TCRdb's table, derived via immunoSEQ multiplex PCR, lists solely in-frame clones and lacks some. The top ten hold more than 0.35% of the sample, which has roughly 2,300,000 clones, 85% to 95% seen once. This receptor was taken from a young man in good health. Some clones in this sample may be carry-over from other donors' samples. Sequenced sample: naive CD4+ T cells from PBMCs. The subset was: CD45RA+ positively selected.

The CDR3 DNA follows: TGTGCCAGCAGCTTGGGCGGAGGTTGGTTGAGGGCTAATGAAAAACTGTTTTTT. This encodes CASSLGGGWLRANEKLFF. The V and J genes are TRBV5-5 and TRBJ1-4; D ambiguous. The ends were cut back, 0 bases at V and 3 bases at J, with 18 bases in the middle. The CDR3 sequence is 18 residues long. The germline V gene encodes CDR1 SGHKS and CDR2 YYEKEE (reference sequence). The complete variable domain, with remaining parts taken from reference TRBV5-5 and TRBJ1-4, reads DAGVTQSPTHLIKTRGQQVTLRCSPISGHKSVSWYQQVLGQGPQFIFQYYEKEERGRGNFPDRFSARQFPNYSSELNVNALLLGDSALYLCASSLGGGWLRANEKLFFGSGTQLSVL.